Listed here are 22 T cell receptor beta chains from one sample, sequenced in a study of blood T cell repertoires in COVID-19. The method was immunoSEQ multiplex PCR; TCRdb's version includes in-frame clones alone and lacks a portion of them. The data contain approximately 260,000 clones, roughly 90% of them singletons. The sample consisted of peripheral blood. The receptors come from a man aged 45-65 years with acute or convalescent COVID-19.

The CDR3 sequence is CASSLRQANQPQHF. The CDR3 nucleotides are TGCGCCAGCAGTCTTAGACAGGCCAATCAGCCCCAGCATTTT. This rearrangement joins TRBV4-1 to TRBJ1-5, with D possibly being TRBD1 (6 bases). Germline CDR1 MGHRA, CDR2 YSYEKL. This CDR3 is built from 14 residues. Trimming removed 6 bases from V and 3 bases from J, with 12 bases in between.

J is TRBJ1-5 and V is TRBV27; D remains ambiguous. Trimming cost V 0 bases and J 12 bases, with 15 bases left between them. Germline assignment: CDR1 MNHEY and CDR2 SMNVEV (reference sequence). CDR3 size: 14 residues. CDR3 loop: CASSLSPLGSFQHF. DNA of the CDR3: TGTGCCAGCAGTTTATCCCCCCTAGGCAGCTTCCAGCATTTT.

V is TRBV7-9 and J is TRBJ2-5; TRBD1 matches at 11 bases. V was clipped by 6 bases and J by 6 bases; unmatched bases: 15. Germline assignment: CDR1 SEHNR and CDR2 FQNEAQ (reference sequence). The CDR3 spans 17 residues. The DNA of the CDR3 is TGTGCCAGCAGACCTTTTCCCCGGGACAGGGGGGGGAAGACCCAGTACTTC. It yields the protein CASRPFPRDRGGKTQYF.

The chain employs TRBV4-1 and TRBJ1-6, with a tentative D call TRBD1 (5 bases). This CDR3 spans 13 amino acids. Germline CDR1 is MGHRA and CDR2 is YSYEKL. The V gene lost 10 bases and the J gene lost 3 bases, with 10 bases spanning the gap. The CDR3 reads CATGDFYNSPLHF. DNA for the CDR3: TGCGCCACCGGGGACTTCTATAATTCACCCCTCCACTTT.

The chain employs TRBV7-8 and TRBJ2-7; 8 bases are shared with TRBD2. This CDR3 spans 13 amino acids. Germline values: CDR1 SGHVS, CDR2 FQNEAQ. V shed 5 bases and J 6 bases; nucleotides not matched to a gene: 6. The DNA for the CDR3 is TGTGCCAGCAGCCCCTACCGGGGGGGCGAGCAGTACTTC. It translates to CASSPYRGGEQYF.

This rearrangement joins TRBV3-1 (or the pseudogene TRBV3-2) to TRBJ2-7; no clear D gene. Germline CDR1 LGHDT, CDR2 YNNKEL (reference sequence). Trimming took off 3 bases at V and 4 bases at J, with 16 bases between the two ends. This CDR3 is built from 15 residues. This CDR3 reads CASSQGPGASYEQYF. CDR3 coding DNA: TGTGCCAGCAGCCAGGGTCCAGGCGCCTCTTACGAGCAGTACTTC.

This clone was seen just once. V and J are TRBV5-6 and TRBJ1-4; 10 bases map to TRBD1. The ends lost 4 bases at V and 5 bases at J; junction bases unmatched: 11. The CDR3 contains 17 residues. Germline values: CDR1 SGHDT, CDR2 YYEEEE. The CDR3 nucleotides are TGTGCCAGCAGCCCCCGGGACAGGGGTCCCTGGAATGAAAAACTGTTTTTT. This sequence encodes CASSPRDRGPWNEKLFF.

The chain combines TRBV19 with TRBJ1-2, with unresolved D. CDR3 length: 13 residues. Germline CDR1 and CDR2: LNHDA and SQIVND (reference sequence). The ends were cut back, 3 bases at V and 0 bases at J, with 5 bases in the middle. The CDR3 sequence: CASSIGANYGYTF. Here the CDR3 DNA reads TGTGCCAGTAGTATCGGGGCTAACTATGGCTACACCTTC.

J is TRBJ2-1 and V is TRBV6-6; no clear D gene. The germline V and J ends were trimmed by 9 bases and 1 base, with 13 bases remaining between them. From germline, CDR1 is MNHNY and CDR2 SVGAGI (reference sequence). This CDR3 comprises 14 residues. CDR3 protein: CASVLAYSYNEQFF. The CDR3 DNA reads as TGTGCCAGTGTTCTTGCGTATTCCTACAATGAGCAGTTCTTC.

The chain recombines TRBV24-1 with TRBJ1-6, with D perhaps matching TRBD1 (6 bases). The CDR3 is 16 residues long. Per germline, CDR1 KGHDR and CDR2 SFDVKD. V was pared by 1 base and J by 7 bases, with 13 bases between. This chain's CDR3 is CATSDLGRGNNSPLHF. Written as DNA, the CDR3 is TGTGCCACCAGTGATTTAGGCAGGGGAAACAATTCACCCCTCCACTTT.

Ten or more counts support this clone. This chain uses TRBV9 with TRBJ1-1, with D possibly TRBD1 on 6 matching bases. This CDR3 comprises 14 residues. Germline V gene data show CDR1 as SGDLS and CDR2 as YYNGEE. V lost 1 base to trimming and J lost 0 bases, with 7 bases between them. The CDR3, as DNA: TGTGCCAGCAGCGTAACAGGGATGAACACTGAAGCTTTCTTT. As protein: CASSVTGMNTEAFF. Using reference TRBV9 and TRBJ1-1 for the parts outside the CDR3, the full variable domain is DSGVTQTPKHLITATGQRVTLRCSPRSGDLSVYWYQQSLDQGLQFLIQYYNGEERAKGNILERFSAQQFPDLHSELNLSSLELGDSALYFCASSVTGMNTEAFFGQGTRLTVV.

The chain employs TRBV15 and TRBJ1-5; D perhaps matches TRBD1 (6 bases). In germline, CDR1 is LNHNV, CDR2 YYDKDF (reference sequence). The CDR3 has 13 residues. Trimming pared 2 bases from V and 16 bases from J, leaving 18 bases between. The CDR3 spells CATSRSRDNFYHF. The CDR3 DNA follows: TGTGCCACCAGCAGATCTCGGGACAATTTCTACCATTTT.

The CDR3 sequence: CASSFLGRNTGELFF. The DNA for the CDR3 is TGTGCCAGCAGTTTTCTGGGCCGTAACACCGGGGAGCTGTTTTTT. The rearrangement joins TRBV27 to TRBJ2-2; D call uncertain. Per germline, CDR1 MNHEY and CDR2 SMNVEV (reference sequence). The V and J ends lost 3 bases and 2 bases respectively, with 10 bases between them. This CDR3 spans 15 amino acids.

The CDR3 here is CAWSVQISGELFF. DNA of the CDR3: TGTGCCTGGAGTGTACAGATCTCCGGGGAGCTGTTTTTT. The chain links TRBV30 to TRBJ2-2, with D hard to call. Germline V gene data show CDR1 as GTSNPN and CDR2 as SVGIG (reference sequence). The CDR3 totals 13 residues. Trimming cost V 0 bases and J 6 bases, with 8 bases left between them.

This clone was counted between two and nine times. A junction boundary mismatches the germline segment, possibly from a read error. The rearrangement joins TRBV7-2 to TRBJ2-1, with 13 positions matching TRBD2. This CDR3 contains 16 residues. Germline V gene data show CDR1 as SGHTA and CDR2 as FQGNSA. This CDR3 is CASSVATSGGADEQFF. The CDR3 nucleotides are TGTGCCAGCAGCGTAGCCACTAGCGGGGGGGCCGATGAGCAGTTCTTC. The full variable domain, in which reference TRBV7-2 and TRBJ2-1 provide the parts outside the CDR3, is GAGVSQSPSNKVTEKGKDVELRCDPISGHTALYWYRQSLGQGLEFLIYFQGNSAPDKSGLPSDRFSAERTGGSVSTLTIQRTQQEDSAVYLCASSVATSGGADEQFFGPGTRLTVL.

The rearrangement joins TRBV10-3 to TRBJ1-2; no definite D call. CDR1 is ENHRY, CDR2 SYGVKD, per germline. Trimming took 0 bases from V and 8 from J, leaving 10 bases between them. The CDR3 has 13 residues. CDR3 sequence reads: CAISESNGGGYTF. In DNA, the CDR3 is TGTGCCATCAGTGAGTCTAACGGAGGCGGCTACACCTTC.

This chain links TRBV10-3 with TRBJ2-1, with D perhaps TRBD1 (5 bases). The CDR3 runs to 12 residues. CDR1 ENHRY and CDR2 SYGVKD come from the germline V gene. Trimming shortened V by 3 bases and J by 7 bases, and 7 bases separated the two germline ends. This CDR3 is CAISDDRNEQFF. CDR3 nucleotide sequence: TGTGCCATCAGTGATGACAGAAATGAGCAGTTCTTC.

The chain joins TRBV6-5 to TRBJ1-3; D call uncertain. The CDR3 spans 14 residues. The germline V gene has CDR1 MNHEY and CDR2 SVGAGI. Trimming stripped 6 bases from V and 0 bases from J, with 9 bases between. CDR3 protein: CASSPGSSGNTIYF. The DNA of the CDR3 is TGTGCCAGCAGCCCCGGGAGCTCTGGAAACACCATATATTTT.

The gene calls are TRBV4-1 and TRBJ1-3; D is unresolved. Germline V CDR1 and CDR2: MGHRA, YSYEKL. The CDR3 runs 16 residues. V lost 4 bases to trimming and J lost 0 bases, with 13 bases between them. CDR3 sequence (DNA): TGCGCCAGCAGCCCGGGATTGCTCCACTCTGGAAACACCATATATTTT. Amino acids: CASSPGLLHSGNTIYF.

CDR3 region: CASSSGGAGNTEAFF. DNA of the CDR3: TGTGCCAGTAGTTCAGGGGGCGCAGGGAACACTGAAGCTTTCTTT. The genes are TRBV19 and TRBJ1-1; 8 nucleotides agree with TRBD1. The CDR3 spans 15 residues. Germline trimming cut 5 bases from V and 1 base from J; bases unmatched to any gene: 6. CDR1 is LNHDA, CDR2 SQIVND, per germline (reference sequence).

To note about this clone: This sample includes further DNA sequences coding for the same CDR3. The CDR3 sequence is CASSPDRGRETQYF. The DNA for the CDR3 is TGTGCCAGCAGCCCGGACAGGGGAAGAGAGACCCAGTACTTC. The gene calls are TRBV5-8 and TRBJ2-5, with 9 bases lining up with TRBD1. This CDR3 is 14 amino acids long. CDR1 is SGHTS and CDR2 is YDEGEE in the germline V gene. Losses at the gene ends were 4 bases for V and 4 bases for J; bases not matched to a gene: 5.

The chain uses TRBV3-1 (or the pseudogene TRBV3-2) and TRBJ2-3, with D uncertain. The V and J ends lost 5 bases and 7 bases respectively, with 10 bases between them. The CDR3 spans 12 residues. Germline CDR1 LGHDT, CDR2 YNNKEL (reference sequence). CDR3 in amino acids: CASSATLNTQYF. Written as DNA, the CDR3 is TGTGCCAGCAGCGCCACATTGAATACGCAGTATTTT.